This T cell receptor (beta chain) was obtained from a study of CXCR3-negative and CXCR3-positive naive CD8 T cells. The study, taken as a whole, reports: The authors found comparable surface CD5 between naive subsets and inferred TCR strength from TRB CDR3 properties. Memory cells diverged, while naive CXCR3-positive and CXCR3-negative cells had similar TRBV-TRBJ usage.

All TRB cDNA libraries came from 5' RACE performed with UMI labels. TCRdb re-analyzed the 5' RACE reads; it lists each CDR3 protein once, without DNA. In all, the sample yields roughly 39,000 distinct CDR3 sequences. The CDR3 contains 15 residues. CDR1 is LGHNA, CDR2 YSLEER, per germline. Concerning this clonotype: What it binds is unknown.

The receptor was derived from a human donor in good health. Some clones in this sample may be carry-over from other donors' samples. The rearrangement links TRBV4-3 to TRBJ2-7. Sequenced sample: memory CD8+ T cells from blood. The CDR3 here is CASSQDRTAGYEQYF.